The 15 T cell receptor beta chains below were found in one sample sequenced in a study of CD8+ T cells in alopecia areata. cDNA serving as the sequencing template came from extracted, reverse transcribed RNA. Using immunoSEQ multiplex PCR, the repertoire was profiled, and TCRdb retains in-frame clones only, with some absent. The data hold around 180,000 clones, with about 65% observed a single time. Described treatment: oral pan-JAK inhibitor, 5-10 mg twice daily. The source material was CD4+ T cells sorted from blood, sampled around week 47, from a patient treated with tofacitinib. These receptors were collected from a human donor with alopecia areata.

This clone turned up a few times. At the DNA level, this CDR3 is encoded by other sequences in the same sample as well. The V and J genes are TRBV29-1 and TRBJ1-6; a weak D match, TRBD1 (6 bases). V was clipped by 6 bases and J by 6 bases, with 15 bases between them. The CDR3 extends over 14 amino acids. Germline V gene data show CDR1 as SQVTM and CDR2 as ANQGSEA. The CDR3 protein is CSVKEQGTNSPLHF. CDR3 DNA sequence: TGCAGCGTGAAAGAACAGGGAACTAATTCACCCCTCCACTTT.

The rearrangement joins TRBV25-1 to TRBJ2-2; D unclear. The length of the CDR3 is 13 residues. V was trimmed by 7 bases and J by 1 base, leaving 7 bases between them. CDR1 is MGHDK, CDR2 SYGVNS, per germline. The CDR3 reads CASMLQNTGELFF. The CDR3 nucleotides read TGTGCCAGCATGTTACAGAACACCGGGGAGCTGTTTTTT.

In this sample, this clone turned up a few times. CDR3 sequence reads: CSAGEGDSNQPQHF. In DNA, the CDR3 is TGCAGCGCCGGGGAGGGGGATAGCAATCAGCCCCAGCATTTT. The chain uses TRBV29-1 and TRBJ1-5; D possibly corresponds to TRBD1 (6 bases). The germline gives CDR1 SQVTM, CDR2 ANQGSEA. The CDR3 length is 14 residues. V lost 7 bases and J 0 bases, leaving 13 bases between the germline ends.

The gene calls are TRBV6-1 and TRBJ2-3; 12 positions agree with TRBD2. Germline CDR1 MNHNS, CDR2 SASEGT. With 8 bases clipped from V and 0 bases from J, the junction kept 3 bases outside the gene matches. The CDR3 is 15 amino acids. The CDR3 coding sequence is TGTGCCAGCGCCGGACTAGCGGGGAGCACAGATACGCAGTATTTT. This encodes CASAGLAGSTDTQYF.

A word on this clone: One end of the junction is discordant with germline, which a read error may explain. The CDR3 is CAGSFLGATENIQYF. DNA for the CDR3: TGTGCCGGCAGTTTTCTTGGGGCTACTGAAAACATTCAGTACTTC. This chain connects TRBV27 to TRBJ2-4; the D gene is possibly TRBD1 (5 bases). The CDR3 extends over 15 amino acids. CDR1 and CDR2 (germline): MNHEY, SMNVEV (reference sequence).

A single count supports this clone. A read error may produce the germline difference seen at one junction end. V gene TRBV9 combines with J gene TRBJ1-1, with D possibly matching TRBD1 (5 bases). The CDR3 is made up of 13 amino acids. Germline CDR1 and CDR2: SGDLS and YYNGEE. The CDR3 here is CASSATGTSRYTF. The DNA for the CDR3 is TGTGCCAGCAGCGCGACCGGGACGTCACGTTATACCTTT. The variable domain in full, with the rest retrieved from reference TRBV9 and TRBJ1-1, is DSGVTQTPKHLITATGQRVTLRCSPRSGDLSVYWYQQSLDQGLQFLIQYYNGEERAKGNILERFSAQQFPDLHSELNLSSLELGDSALYFCASSATGTSRYTFGQGTRLTVV.

The table lists this clone with a few counts. This CDR3 reads CASSPPNSPGLGEQFF. The CDR3 DNA follows: TGCGCCAGCAGCCCACCTAACTCGCCCGGGTTGGGTGAGCAGTTCTTC. The chain links TRBV5-1 to TRBJ2-1; D is undetermined. Germline lookup yields CDR1 SGHRS and CDR2 YFSETQ. This CDR3 spans 16 amino acids. Trimming left V 4 bases short and J 9 bases short, with 23 bases between.

CDR3 DNA sequence: TGTGCCAGCAGCGGGGGGCTAGCCTTCACAGATACGCAGTATTTT. Residues: CASSGGLAFTDTQYF. The V and J genes are TRBV9 and TRBJ2-3; tentative D call: TRBD1 (6 bases). The CDR3 extends over 15 amino acids. V lost 3 bases to trimming and J lost 2 bases, with 13 bases between them. CDR1 is SGDLS and CDR2 is YYNGEE in the germline V gene.

The chain recombines TRBV9 with TRBJ2-3, with 9 positions matching TRBD2. Germline V lookup: CDR1 SGDLS, CDR2 YYNGEE. The CDR3 runs 15 residues. V shed 1 base and J 2 bases; nucleotides not matched to a gene: 2. The CDR3 region is CASSVWTSDTDTQYF. CDR3 coding DNA: TGTGCCAGCAGCGTATGGACTAGCGACACAGATACGCAGTATTTT.

This chain uses TRBV11-1 with TRBJ2-3; D not resolved. The ends were cut back, 3 bases at V and 0 bases at J, with 13 bases in the middle. The CDR3 extends over 16 amino acids. Looked up from germline, CDR1 is SGHAT and CDR2 is FQDESV (reference sequence). The CDR3 coding sequence is TGTGCCAGCAGCTTCGAGGTAAAGCCGAGCACAGATACGCAGTATTTT. It is translated as CASSFEVKPSTDTQYF.

V gene TRBV5-6 combines with J gene TRBJ2-2, with D perhaps matching TRBD1 (5 bases). Germline CDR1 reads SGHDT; CDR2 reads YYEEEE. The CDR3 runs to 15 residues. The germline V and J ends were trimmed by 2 bases and 2 bases, with 10 bases remaining between them. DNA of the CDR3: TGTGCCAGCAGCTTAGGCAGGGCCAACACCGGGGAGCTGTTTTTT. Translation: CASSLGRANTGELFF.

This clone occurred a few times. The chain has TRBV9 and TRBJ2-2, with 8 bases aligning to TRBD2. With V trimmed by 2 bases and J by 8 bases, 8 bases remained unmatched. The CDR3 sequence is 15 residues long. Germline V gene sequence: CDR1 SGDLS, CDR2 YYNGEE. The CDR3 DNA reads as TGTGCCAGCAGCGTCGGGACTAGTATCAGAGGGGAGCTGTTTTTT. This sequence encodes CASSVGTSIRGELFF.

The chain combines TRBV15 with TRBJ2-2, with a tentative D call TRBD1 (5 bases). CDR3 length equals 17 residues. Germline V gives CDR1 LNHNV, CDR2 YYDKDF (reference sequence). V shed 1 base and J shed 0 bases, with 12 bases lying between them. The chain's CDR3 is CATSRGGHPANTGELFF. The CDR3 region has the DNA TGTGCCACCAGCAGAGGTGGACACCCCGCGAACACCGGGGAGCTGTTTTTT.

The chain joins TRBV30 to TRBJ1-5; D is undetermined. CDR3 length: 13 amino acids. The V gene lost 3 bases and the J gene lost 5 bases, with 11 bases spanning the gap. Germline V gives CDR1 GTSNPN, CDR2 SVGIG (reference sequence). CDR3 sequence: CAWSRRGDQPQHF. The CDR3 bases are TGTGCCTGGAGCAGACGGGGAGATCAGCCCCAGCATTTT.

J is TRBJ1-1 and V is TRBV19; no reliable D call. The V gene lost 6 bases and the J gene lost 3 bases, with 14 bases spanning the gap. This CDR3 is built from 14 residues. Germline V gives CDR1 LNHDA, CDR2 SQIVND (reference sequence). CDR3 region: CASSPLGTYTEAFF. The CDR3 DNA is TGTGCCAGTAGCCCCCTCGGTACCTACACTGAAGCTTTCTTT.